This TCR beta chain is drawn from a study of PD-1 blockade in classical Hodgkin lymphoma. Whole-study results and caveats: Whereas CD4+ TCR diversity had risen significantly by C4D1, CD8+ TCR diversity had not.

For this clone: The antigen remains unidentified.

V shed 2 bases and J shed 7 bases, with 11 bases lying between them. This CDR3 has 13 amino acids. The germline CDR1 and CDR2 sequences are SGHNT and YENEEA. Here immunoSEQ multiplex PCR was the method, and the copy in TCRdb shows in-frame clones only, minus some. The sample lists about 93,000 clones, approximately 78% seen once, with 8% to 9.5% in the top ten. This sample's time point: cycle 4 day 1 (C4D1), after about 6 weeks of nivolumab. Relapses following autologous stem cell transplantation were seen in all patients, with brentuximab vedotin exposure varying. Material: peripheral blood mononuclear cells (PBMCs), obtained before the fourth cycle of nivolumab. The receptor's source is a human donor with classical Hodgkin lymphoma. The chain carries TRBV11-3 and TRBJ2-5; D is undetermined. As DNA, the CDR3 is TGTGCCAGCAGCTTAAAGGTCTTGGGGACCCAGTACTTC. It translates to CASSLKVLGTQYF.